This TCR beta chain was recovered during a study of T cell repertoires in cytomegalovirus infection (dated by TCRdb to between 2018 and 2020). Regarding the complete study: Because public TCR beta signatures pointed to carriage of CMV infection together with the matching HLA type, the HLA type of each donor mattered for the analysis. Study-wide findings and limitations: Cumulative frequency of public TCR beta family members discriminated carriers of CMV infection plus the relevant HLA type in this cohort and an independent 352-donor cohort. The ex vivo response was dominated by HLA-C-restricted CMV-specific TCR beta clonotypes, which also provided the single most frequent clonotype in two of eight donors.

The germline V gene specifies SGHTA as CDR1 and FQGNSA as CDR2. The CDR3 runs 15 residues from the cysteine to the phenylalanine. Only the CDR3 portion is preserved as DNA: 45 bases, with reading frame beginning at the first base. V drops 2 bases and J drops 9 bases, leaving 14 bases in between. TCRdb names Illumina HiSeq 1500 as the instrument used. The raw public reads went through TCRdb reprocessing: fastp at Q25, MiXCR clone calling, in-frame beta chains kept. Records with the same CDR3 protein are collapsed into one entry carrying the most frequent genes and DNA. This sample holds some 68,000 distinct CDR3 sequences; more than 20% were observed only once. The ten top clones hold 79% of the sample. This clonotype has a count of ten or more. Which antigen it targets is not known. Base quality data are lacking; no much larger clone is found one base away.

Sequencing input: PBMCs, sequenced either directly or after in vitro stimulation (not recorded which). This chain is built from TRBV7-2 and TRBJ1-6, with a weak D call of TRBD1 (5 bases match). The source of this sequence is a human donor in good health (CMV status not recorded). Some clones in this sample may be carry-over from other donors' samples. In nucleotides, the sequence is TGTGCCAGCAGCTTAAAGATGGGGGAGGCTTCACCCCTCCACTTT. It specifies CASSLKMGEASPLHF. With all but the CDR3 taken from the reference TRBV7-2 and TRBJ1-6 genes, the full variable domain is: GAGVSQSPSNKVTEKGKDVELRCDPISGHTALYWYRQSLGQGLEFLIYFQGNSAPDKSGLPSDRFSAERTGGSVSTLTIQRTQQEDSAVYLCASSLKMGEASPLHFGNGTRLTVT.